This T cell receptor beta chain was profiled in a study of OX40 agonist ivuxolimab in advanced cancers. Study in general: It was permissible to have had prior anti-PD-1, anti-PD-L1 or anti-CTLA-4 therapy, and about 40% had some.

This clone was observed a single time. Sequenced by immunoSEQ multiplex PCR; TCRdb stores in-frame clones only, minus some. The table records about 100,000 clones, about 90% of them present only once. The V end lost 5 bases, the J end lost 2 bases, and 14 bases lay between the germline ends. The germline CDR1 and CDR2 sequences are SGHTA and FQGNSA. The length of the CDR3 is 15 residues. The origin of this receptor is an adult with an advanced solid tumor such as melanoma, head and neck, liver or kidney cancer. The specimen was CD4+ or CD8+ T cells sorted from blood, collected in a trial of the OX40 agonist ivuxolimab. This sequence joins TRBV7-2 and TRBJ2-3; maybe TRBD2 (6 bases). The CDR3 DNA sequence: TGTGCCAGCAGCCATCGTTGGCGGGACACAGATACGCAGTATTTT. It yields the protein CASSHRWRDTDTQYF.